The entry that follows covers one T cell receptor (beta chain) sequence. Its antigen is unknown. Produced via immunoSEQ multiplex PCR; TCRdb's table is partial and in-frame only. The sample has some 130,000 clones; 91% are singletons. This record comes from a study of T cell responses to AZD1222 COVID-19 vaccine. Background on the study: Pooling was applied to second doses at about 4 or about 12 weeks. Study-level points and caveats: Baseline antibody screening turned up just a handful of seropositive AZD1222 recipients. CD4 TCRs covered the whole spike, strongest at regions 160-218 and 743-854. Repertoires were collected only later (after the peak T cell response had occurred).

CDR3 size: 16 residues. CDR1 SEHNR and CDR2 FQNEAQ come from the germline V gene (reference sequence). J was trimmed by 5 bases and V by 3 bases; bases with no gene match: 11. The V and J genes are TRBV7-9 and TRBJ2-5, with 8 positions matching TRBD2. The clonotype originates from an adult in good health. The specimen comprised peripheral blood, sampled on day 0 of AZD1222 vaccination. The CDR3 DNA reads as TGTGCCAGCAGCTTGGGTGGGACTAGGCGGCGCGAGACCCAGTACTTC. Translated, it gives CASSLGGTRRRETQYF. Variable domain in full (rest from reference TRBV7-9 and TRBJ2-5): DTGVSQNPRHKITKRGQNVTFRCDPISEHNRLYWYRQTLGQGPEFLTYFQNEAQLEKSRLLSDRFSAERPKGSFSTLEIQRTEQGDSAMYLCASSLGGTRRRETQYFGPGTRLLVL.